This TCR beta chain was profiled in a study of cytotoxic CD8 clonotypes in ibrutinib-treated CLL. Across the study: Mean values per sample were around 270,000 productive templates and 94,082 productive rearrangements. Study outcomes and limitations: Clonality grew at ibrutinib response; at progression, it decreased back toward baseline. Relative to age-matched healthy donors, clonality at baseline was higher, and it tracked circulating CD8+ T-cell counts.

To note about this clone: Its antigen is undetermined.

Targeted sequencing depth ranged from 1 in 200,000 to 1 in 1 million T cells. Method: immunoSEQ multiplex PCR; TCRdb's copy keeps in-frame clones and lacks some. The sample records about 14,000 clones, around 70% being singletons. Trimming removed 1 base from V and 0 bases from J, with 9 bases in between. Germline CDR1 is MGHDK and CDR2 is SYGVNS. The CDR3 has 15 residues. The receptor was derived from a human donor with chronic lymphocytic leukemia. Sample: PBMCs, taken before ibrutinib treatment. The chain uses TRBV25-1 and TRBJ1-2, with D uncertain. The CDR3 sequence is CASSEWFATNYGYTF. The DNA of the CDR3 is TGTGCCAGCAGTGAATGGTTTGCAACTAACTATGGCTACACCTTC.